The 25 T cell receptor beta chains below all came from one sample that was sequenced in a study of OX40 agonist ivuxolimab in advanced cancers. Clones were read by immunoSEQ multiplex PCR, and TCRdb kept only the in-frame ones, dropping some. The top ten clones hold 9.5% to 15% of a sample with more than 9,000 clones, approximately 87% of them seen once. The specimen comprised CD4+ or CD8+ T cells sorted from blood, sampled in a trial of the OX40 agonist ivuxolimab. These receptors all stem from an adult with an advanced solid tumor such as melanoma, head and neck, liver or kidney cancer.

V gene TRBV5-4 combines with J gene TRBJ1-3, with 8 bases identical to TRBD1. The J segment lost 4 bases and the V segment lost 4 bases, leaving 7 bases of the junction unmatched. The CDR3 consists of 15 residues. In germline, CDR1 is SGHNT, CDR2 YYREEE (reference sequence). The CDR3 spells CASSIGQGNGNTIYF. The DNA of the CDR3 is TGTGCCAGCAGCATCGGACAGGGCAACGGAAACACCATATATTTT.

The chain uses TRBV6-5 and TRBJ2-3; D uncertain. Germline CDR1 MNHEY, CDR2 SVGAGI. CDR3 size: 12 residues. Trimming stripped 5 bases from V and 0 bases from J, with 3 bases between. The CDR3 is CASSPSTDTQYF. The CDR3 nucleotides read TGTGCCAGCAGTCCTAGCACAGATACGCAGTATTTT.

This chain links TRBV10-1 with TRBJ2-7, with D possibly matching TRBD2 (6 bases). The V end was cut by 5 bases, the J end by 4 bases, with 9 bases between. Germline-derived CDR1 and CDR2 are WNHNN and SYGVQD (reference sequence). The CDR3 is made up of 12 amino acids. The CDR3 is CASSPGGYEQYF. CDR3 nucleotide sequence: TGCGCCAGCAGTCCTGGGGGGTACGAGCAGTACTTC.

The rearrangement joins TRBV6-1 to TRBJ2-7; 9 bases are shared with TRBD1. With 10 bases clipped from V and 3 bases from J, the junction kept 7 bases outside the gene matches. Germline CDR1 is MNHNS and CDR2 is SASEGT. The CDR3 covers 13 residues. CDR3 residues: CATAGTGIYEQYF. CDR3 DNA sequence: TGTGCCACCGCCGGGACAGGGATCTACGAGCAGTACTTC.

J is TRBJ2-3 and V is TRBV9, with a tentative D call TRBD2 (6 bases). The germline V gene has CDR1 SGDLS and CDR2 YYNGEE. V was shortened by 3 bases and J by 5 bases, with 10 bases between the two germline ends. The CDR3 extends over 13 amino acids. CDR3 loop: CASSASGGDTQYF. CDR3 in DNA: TGTGCCAGCAGCGCATCCGGGGGAGATACGCAGTATTTT. Full variable domain (rest looked up from reference TRBV9 and TRBJ2-3): DSGVTQTPKHLITATGQRVTLRCSPRSGDLSVYWYQQSLDQGLQFLIQYYNGEERAKGNILERFSAQQFPDLHSELNLSSLELGDSALYFCASSASGGDTQYFGPGTRLTVL.

The chain employs TRBV2 and TRBJ2-5; D perhaps matches TRBD2 (5 bases). V was shortened by 6 bases and J by 4 bases, with 12 bases between the two germline ends. Germline V gene sequence: CDR1 SNHLY, CDR2 FYNNEI. The CDR3 extends over 13 amino acids. CDR3 amino acids: CASRGAPAETQYF. The CDR3 coding sequence is TGTGCCAGCAGGGGAGCACCGGCAGAGACCCAGTACTTC.

The chain carries TRBV9 and TRBJ2-2; TRBD1 matches at 8 bases. The CDR3 spans 15 residues. Germline V gives CDR1 SGDLS, CDR2 YYNGEE. The ends lost 4 bases at V and 7 bases at J; junction bases unmatched: 9. This CDR3 reads CASSPSTGVGGELFF. The DNA for the CDR3 is TGTGCCAGCAGCCCATCGACAGGGGTGGGCGGGGAGCTGTTTTTT. Based on the CDR3 plus reference TRBV9 and TRBJ2-2, the full variable domain is DSGVTQTPKHLITATGQRVTLRCSPRSGDLSVYWYQQSLDQGLQFLIQYYNGEERAKGNILERFSAQQFPDLHSELNLSSLELGDSALYFCASSPSTGVGGELFFGEGSRLTVL.

The rearrangement links TRBV27 to TRBJ2-7; TRBD1 matches at 7 bases. The CDR3 covers 15 residues. Unmatched junction bases numbered 4, after V lost 0 bases and J lost 2 bases. Germline V gene data show CDR1 as MNHEY and CDR2 as SMNVEV (reference sequence). The chain's CDR3 is CASSLSRDSTYEQYF. Written as DNA, the CDR3 is TGTGCCAGCAGTTTATCCCGGGACAGTACCTACGAGCAGTACTTC.

The gene calls are TRBV19 and TRBJ2-2; D tentatively reads TRBD1 or TRBD2 (5 bases each). This CDR3 is built from 12 residues. Trimming removed 7 bases at V and 8 bases at J, with 11 bases between. The V gene's germline CDR1 is LNHDA and CDR2 SQIVND (reference sequence). The CDR3 spells CASTMGVGELFF. The CDR3 nucleotides are TGTGCCAGTACCATGGGGGTGGGGGAGCTGTTTTTT. The whole variable domain, filled in from reference TRBV19 and TRBJ2-2, reads DGGITQSPKYLFRKEGQNVTLSCEQNLNHDAMYWYRQDPGQGLRLIYYSQIVNDFQKGDIAEGYSVSREKKESFPLTVTSAQKNPTAFYLCASTMGVGELFFGEGSRLTVL.

The chain couples TRBV5-8 to TRBJ2-3; TRBD2 matches 7 bases. V shed 5 bases, J shed 6 bases, and the junction held 9 bases outside the gene matches. The CDR3 runs 14 residues. Germline V gene data show CDR1 as SGHTS and CDR2 as YDEGEE. CDR3 sequence (DNA): TGTGCCAGCAGTATGGGACTACCGGGGGATACGCAGTATTTT. It is translated as CASSMGLPGDTQYF.

The chain uses TRBV4-1 and TRBJ2-1; 9 bases fit TRBD2. The CDR3 totals 16 residues. CDR1 MGHRA and CDR2 YSYEKL come from the germline V gene. The junction had 4 bases not matched to a gene; V was cut back by 1 base and J by 3 bases. This chain's CDR3 is CASSQAGLALYNEQFF. The CDR3 DNA reads as TGCGCCAGCAGCCAAGCGGGACTAGCCCTCTACAATGAGCAGTTCTTC.

This chain joins TRBV29-1 and TRBJ2-6; D is tentatively TRBD1 or TRBD2 (5 bases each). The V and J ends lost 1 base and 1 base respectively, with 11 bases between them. The CDR3 runs 16 residues. The germline gives CDR1 SQVTM, CDR2 ANQGSEA. CDR3 protein: CSVEGGEASGANVLTF. As DNA, the CDR3 is TGCAGCGTTGAAGGAGGGGAAGCATCTGGGGCCAACGTCCTGACTTTC.

This chain joins TRBV15 and TRBJ2-1, with 10 nucleotides matching TRBD2. Per the germline V gene, CDR1 is LNHNV and CDR2 is YYDKDF (reference sequence). The CDR3 runs 16 residues. V was pared by 2 bases and J by 10 bases, with 11 bases of the junction left unmatched. CDR3 in DNA: TGTGCCACCAGCAGACGAGCGGGGGGGCCCGACGGGGAGCAGTTCTTC. Protein sequence: CATSRRAGGPDGEQFF.

The chain employs TRBV20-1 and TRBJ2-7; the D is unclear. Trimming pared 3 bases from V and 1 base from J, leaving 4 bases between. The CDR3 covers 11 residues. The germline CDR1 and CDR2 sequences are DFQATT and SNEGSKA (reference sequence). The CDR3: CSARASYEQYF. In nucleotides, the CDR3 is TGCAGTGCTAGGGCTTCCTACGAGCAGTACTTC.

This chain uses TRBV7-2 with TRBJ1-2; D ambiguous. V dropped 4 bases and J dropped 7 bases, with 13 bases sitting between them. Germline CDR1 reads SGHTA; CDR2 reads FQGNSA. The CDR3 sequence is 13 residues long. The CDR3 loop is CASSSQAGSGYTF. The CDR3 DNA reads TGTGCCAGCAGCTCCCAGGCGGGGAGTGGCTACACCTTC.

The rearrangement uses TRBV11-2 and TRBJ1-2, with unresolved D. The CDR3 runs to 14 residues. V was pared by 1 base and J by 1 base, with 7 bases between. Germline V gene lookup returns CDR1 SGHAT and CDR2 FQNNGV. The DNA of the CDR3 is TGTGCCAGCAGCTTAGCCCAAGTTAACTATGGCTACACCTTC. Its translation is CASSLAQVNYGYTF. Drawing the rest from reference TRBV11-2 and TRBJ1-2, the complete variable domain is EAGVAQSPRYKIIEKRQSVAFWCNPISGHATLYWYQQILGQGPKLLIQFQNNGVVDDSQLPKDRFSAERLKGVDSTLKIQPAKLEDSAVYLCASSLAQVNYGYTFGSGTRLTVV.

This clone appeared once. The CDR3 coding sequence is TGTGCCAGCAGTTCGGACGTATCCTACGAGCAGTACTTC. Protein: CASSSDVSYEQYF. The chain recombines TRBV28 with TRBJ2-7; the D is unclear. Looked up from germline, CDR1 is MDHEN and CDR2 is SYDVKM. Deletions cut 4 bases from V and 1 base from J, with 8 bases between. CDR3 length: 13 amino acids.

The V call is TRBV6-1, the J call TRBJ2-7; 9 bases match TRBD1. The germline CDR1 and CDR2 sequences are MNHNS and SASEGT. This CDR3 is 14 amino acids long. With 3 bases clipped from V and 4 bases from J, the junction kept 4 bases outside the gene matches. The chain's CDR3 is CASSETGGVYEQYF. The CDR3, as DNA: TGTGCCAGCAGTGAGACAGGGGGAGTGTACGAGCAGTACTTC.

The chain has TRBV27 and TRBJ1-4; the D is unclear. Deletions cut 5 bases from V and 8 bases from J, with 18 bases between. The CDR3 runs to 15 residues. Germline V CDR1 and CDR2: MNHEY, SMNVEV (reference sequence). The CDR3 nucleotides read TGTGCCAGCAGTCTCACCGGCGTCTCAAGGGAAAAACTGTTTTTT. This translates into CASSLTGVSREKLFF.

This rearrangement joins TRBV7-4 to TRBJ2-7, with a weak D call TRBD2 (5 bases). The V gene lost 1 base and the J gene lost 10 bases, with 11 bases spanning the gap. The CDR3 is made up of 12 amino acids. CDR1 and CDR2 from the germline V gene are SGHVT and SQSDAQ. CDR3 nucleotides: TGTGCCAGCAGCTTAGAAGACTATCTTCAGTACTTC. Translated, it gives CASSLEDYLQYF.

The chain is built from TRBV19 and TRBJ1-5; D is unclear. The CDR3 consists of 15 residues. Trimming cost V 7 bases and J 1 base, with 14 bases left between them. Germline loops: CDR1 LNHDA, CDR2 SQIVND (reference sequence). This chain's CDR3 is CASTPARTSNQPQHF. CDR3 coding DNA: TGTGCCAGTACCCCGGCGCGGACGAGCAATCAGCCCCAGCATTTT.

The chain joins TRBV7-8 to TRBJ2-1; 9 bases match TRBD1. Germline loops: CDR1 SGHVS, CDR2 FQNEAQ. After removal of 0 bases from V and 2 bases from J, the junction contained 14 bases not matched to a gene. The CDR3 is 20 amino acids. The CDR3 DNA sequence: TGTGCCAGCAGCTTAGCCAGGACAGGGGACTATTTATCGACCTACAATGAGCAGTTCTTC. Amino acids: CASSLARTGDYLSTYNEQFF.

This chain connects TRBV5-4 to TRBJ2-7; D unresolved. Germline loops: CDR1 SGHNT, CDR2 YYREEE (reference sequence). The CDR3 has 11 amino acids. Between the trimmed V and J ends, which lost 1 base and 5 bases, there was a span of 4 bases. The CDR3 bases are TGTGCCAGCAGCTTGAACGACGAGCAGTACTTC. Protein sequence: CASSLNDEQYF.

This chain joins TRBV5-1 and TRBJ1-1, with 7 bases that match TRBD1. The CDR3 covers 15 residues. Germline V lookup: CDR1 SGHRS, CDR2 YFSETQ. The trim removed 0 bases at V and 5 bases at J, leaving 7 bases unmatched. CDR3 in DNA: TGCGCCAGCAGCTTGGATTTGCAGGGGGGAACTGAAGCTTTCTTT. Its protein product is CASSLDLQGGTEAFF.

This rearrangement joins TRBV2 to TRBJ1-4; D not certain. Per germline, CDR1 SNHLY and CDR2 FYNNEI. The CDR3 extends over 17 amino acids. V dropped 4 bases and J dropped 0 bases, with 15 bases sitting between them. The CDR3 sequence: CASSVGRSPATNEKLFF. CDR3 sequence (DNA): TGTGCCAGCAGTGTAGGCAGATCCCCTGCAACTAATGAAAAACTGTTTTTT.